What follows describes a single TCR beta chain. The CDR3 covers 14 residues. Germline CDR1 reads SGHVS; CDR2 reads FNYEAQ. With 6 bases clipped from V and 6 bases from J, the junction kept 2 bases outside the gene matches. Sequencing of TCR beta covered CD8+ and CD4+ T cells obtained from blood. Both CD4+ and CD8+ T cells were negatively isolated, and TEMRA cells underwent FACS enrichment. When the RNA was reverse transcribed, random hexamers were used with an input of roughly 0.5 to 1 ug. TCRdb processed the immunoSEQ multiplex PCR reads anew with MiXCR; each CDR3 protein has one entry. The data show 150,000 to 200,000 distinct CDR3 sequences, with about 93% seen just once and around 0.15% held by the top ten. The data stem from a study of CD8 T cells in Susac syndrome.

The chain is built from TRBV7-6 and TRBJ2-1, with 13 positions matching TRBD2. Material for sequencing was CD4+ T cells from PBMCs. The sequence was collected from a human donor in good health. The CDR3 loop reads CASRGTSGVNEQFF. Here the CDR3 DNA reads TGTGCCAGCAGAGGGACTAGCGGGGTCAATGAGCAGTTCTTC.